Each of the 4 T cell receptor beta chains below was sequenced from the same sample in a study of T cells in Graves' hyperthyroidism and ophthalmopathy. RNA transcripts served as the template for amplifying TCR beta CDR3 regions. HTBI primers were used for first-round RT-PCR of the TCR CDR3. Each CDR3 protein gets one entry after TCRdb re-called the multiplex PCR reads with MiXCR. The sample contains approximately 690,000 distinct CDR3 sequences, roughly 20% of which appear only once. The material sequenced was blood. The receptors were sampled from a man in his thirties or forties with Graves' ophthalmopathy.

This clonotype appeared a few times. A much larger clone differs by one base, so this may be a read error. The chain is built from TRBV2 and TRBJ2-1; TRBD2 matches at 7 bases. The CDR3 loop spans 14 amino acids. Per germline, CDR1 SNHLY and CDR2 FYNNEI. DNA for the CDR3: TGTACCAGCAGCAGCGGGAACGCTCACAATGAGCAGTTCTTC. Its translation is CTSSSGNAHNEQFF.

The table lists this clonotype with many counts. The V and J genes are TRBV3-1 and TRBJ2-2; D is possibly TRBD2 (7 bases). In germline, CDR1 is LGHDT, CDR2 YNNKEL (reference sequence). CDR3 size: 17 residues. The V gene lost 0 bases and the J gene lost 2 bases, with 13 bases spanning the gap. CDR3 DNA sequence: TGTGCCAGCAGCCAAGAAGGGGGGGGGCCCAACACCGGGGAGCTGTTTTTT. The encoded protein is CASSQEGGGPNTGELFF.

There are a few counts of this clonotype. Germline and junction disagree at one end, which may indicate a read error. This chain links TRBV7-7 with TRBJ2-5, with 8 nucleotides matching TRBD1. Per the germline V gene, CDR1 is SSHAT and CDR2 is FNYEAQ (reference sequence). The CDR3 extends over 15 amino acids. The CDR3 region is CASSLATGTGETQYF. The CDR3, as DNA: TGTGCTAGCAGCTTAGCTACCGGGACAGGAGAGACCCAGTACTTC. The whole variable domain, remainder taken from reference TRBV7-7 and TRBJ2-5, is GAGVSQSPRYKVTKRGQDVTLRCDPISSHATLYWYQQALGQGPEFLTYFNYEAQPDKSGLPSDRFSAERPEGSISTLTIQRTEQRDSAMYRCASSLATGTGETQYFGPGTRLLVL.

In this sample, this clonotype turned up a few times. The J gene is TRBJ2-7, the V gene TRBV7-9; D gene unclear. The germline V gene encodes CDR1 SEHNR and CDR2 FQNEAQ (reference sequence). The CDR3 spans 14 residues. Trimming removed 3 bases from V and 4 bases from J, with 13 bases in between. The CDR3 sequence is CASSLAPPDYEQYF. The CDR3 region has the DNA TGTGCCAGCAGCTTGGCCCCCCCAGATTACGAGCAGTACTTC.